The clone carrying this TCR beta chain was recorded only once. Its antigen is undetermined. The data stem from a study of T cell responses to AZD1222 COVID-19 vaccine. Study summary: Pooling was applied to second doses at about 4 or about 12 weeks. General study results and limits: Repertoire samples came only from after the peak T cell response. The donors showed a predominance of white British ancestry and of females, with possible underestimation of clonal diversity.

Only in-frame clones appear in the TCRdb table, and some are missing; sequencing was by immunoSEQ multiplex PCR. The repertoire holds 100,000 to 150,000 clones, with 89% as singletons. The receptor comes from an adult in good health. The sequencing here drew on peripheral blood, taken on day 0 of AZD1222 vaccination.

CDR3 protein: CASSLNPGQGLYF. The CDR3 nucleotides read TGTGCCAGCAGTCTGAACCCGGGACAGGGCCTGTACTTC. This chain links TRBV2 with TRBJ2-7; 9 bases align to TRBD1. The CDR3 covers 13 residues. Germline trimming cut 5 bases from V and 12 bases from J; bases unmatched to any gene: 11. The germline CDR1 and CDR2 sequences are SNHLY and FYNNEI.